A selection of T cell receptor beta chains follows, all from one sample in a study of blood T cell repertoires in COVID-19. TCRdb's copy holds only in-frame clones and misses some; the assay was immunoSEQ multiplex PCR. The table lists approximately 250,000 clones, approximately 87% of them singletons. Sequencing was carried out using peripheral blood. All receptors derive from a man aged 60 to 75 who had recovered from COVID-19. The CDR3 runs from the conserved cysteine through the conserved F or W. The D gene is left open where the match is weak. Clone size, where shown, is once, few, many, or a class for clones that have expanded.

J gene	D gene	V gene	clone size	CDR3 protein	CDR3 DNA
TRBJ1-2	TRBD1	TRBV12-3/TRBV12-4	-	CASRKDRADGYTF	TGTGCCAGCAGAAAGGACAGGGCCGATGGCTACACCTTC
TRBJ2-5	-	TRBV18	few	CASSPPSLGAETQYF	TGTGCCAGCTCACCACCGTCTCTAGGAGCGGAGACCCAGTACTTC
TRBJ2-5	-	TRBV5-1	-	CASSWGPGRALGTQYF	TGCGCCAGCAGCTGGGGGCCTGGGCGGGCCCTCGGGACCCAGTACTTC
TRBJ1-2	-	TRBV9	-	CASSVASNLNSYGYTF	TGTGCCAGCAGCGTAGCCTCCAACCTCAACTCATATGGCTACACCTTC
TRBJ2-4	-	TRBV3-1/TRBV3-2	-	CASSRKLGGLHQYF	TGTGCCAGCAGCCGAAAACTAGGTGGCCTACACCAGTACTTC
TRBJ2-1	-	TRBV7-9	-	CASSLVASRYNEQFF	TGTGCCAGCAGCTTAGTGGCTAGTCGATACAATGAGCAGTTCTTC
TRBJ1-3	-	TRBV7-6	-	CASSLTTLAGASGNTIYF	TGTGCCAGCAGCTTAACCACTCTTGCAGGCGCCTCTGGAAACACCATATATTTT
TRBJ2-2	TRBD1	TRBV10-3	-	CAIRTDRGPTGELFF	TGTGCCATCAGGACTGACAGGGGGCCCACCGGGGAGCTGTTTTTT
TRBJ2-5	-	TRBV28	-	CASSPQLKMGTQYF	TGTGCCAGCAGTCCACAACTAAAAATGGGGACCCAGTACTTC
TRBJ1-6	TRBD1	TRBV5-1	-	CASRPGQVTSPLHF	TGCGCCAGCAGACCGGGACAGGTAACCTCACCCCTCCACTTT
TRBJ2-7	-	TRBV2	-	CASSVGEQDRTF	TGTGCCAGCAGTGTCGGCGAACAGGATCGAACCTTC
TRBJ2-5	TRBD1	TRBV5-1	-	CASSQGGPQETQYF	TGCGCCAGCAGCCAAGGGGGCCCCCAAGAGACCCAGTACTTC
TRBJ1-6	-	TRBV5-1	-	CASSLRAGQTNSPLHF	TGCGCCAGCAGCTTGCGAGCCGGACAGACCAATTCACCCCTCCACTTT
TRBJ1-4	TRBD1	TRBV19	-	CASSMTGDGNVFF	TGTGCCAGTAGCATGACAGGGGACGGGAACGTGTTTTTT
TRBJ2-3	TRBD2	TRBV5-1	-	CASSRLAGGGTDTQYF	TGCGCCAGCAGCCGCCTAGCGGGGGGGGGCACAGATACGCAGTATTTT
TRBJ1-2	-	TRBV28	few	CASSIFGRYTF	TGTGCCAGCAGTATATTCGGTCGGTACACCTTC
TRBJ2-3	TRBD2	TRBV4-2	-	CASSQEWAGGRADTQYF	TGTGCCAGCAGCCAAGAGTGGGCGGGGGGCAGGGCAGATACGCAGTATTTT
TRBJ2-2	TRBD2	TRBV6-6	-	CASSFKAGGTGELFF	TGTGCCAGCAGTTTTAAAGCGGGGGGTACCGGGGAGCTGTTTTTT
TRBJ1-2	TRBD1	TRBV3-1/TRBV3-2	few	CASSQGTGGSYGYTF	TGTGCCAGCAGCCAAGGAACAGGGGGTTCCTATGGCTACACCTTC
TRBJ1-2	-	TRBV9	-	CASLRVWGDYGYTF	TGTGCCAGCCTTAGGGTGTGGGGGGACTATGGCTACACCTTC
TRBJ1-1	-	TRBV7-9	-	CASSLATLTEAFF	TGTGCCAGCAGCTTAGCGACTTTGACTGAAGCTTTCTTT
TRBJ1-3	-	TRBV4-1	-	CASSQGGVSFGNTIYF	TGCGCCAGCAGCCAAGGGGGGGTGTCTTTTGGAAACACCATATATTTT
TRBJ2-7	TRBD1	TRBV4-1	-	CASSQSPDRPYEQYF	TGCGCCAGCAGTCAATCGCCGGACAGGCCCTACGAGCAGTACTTC
TRBJ1-3	-	TRBV6-5	-	CASSDPGKTGNTIYF	TGTGCCAGCAGCGATCCGGGGAAGACTGGAAACACCATATATTTT
TRBJ2-2	-	TRBV7-2	once	CASSPQALNTGELFF	TGTGCCAGCAGCCCCCAGGCTCTCAACACCGGGGAGCTGTTTTTT
TRBJ1-2	-	TRBV9	-	CASSVLAGGWYGYTF	TGTGCCAGCAGCGTCCTAGCGGGGGGCTGGTATGGCTACACCTTC
TRBJ1-2	-	TRBV10-3	-	CAISERGLGGYTF	TGTGCCATCAGTGAGAGGGGGTTGGGTGGCTACACCTTC
TRBJ2-7	-	TRBV28	few	CASTTQGRRYEQYF	TGTGCCAGCACTACCCAGGGTAGGCGCTACGAGCAGTACTTC
TRBJ2-2	TRBD1	TRBV25-1	-	CASSRRQGGTGELFF	TGTGCCAGCAGCCGGCGACAGGGGGGTACCGGGGAGCTGTTTTTT
TRBJ1-1	-	TRBV2	-	CASRTGGVTEAFF	TGTGCCAGCAGAACGGGGGGGGTCACTGAAGCTTTCTTT
TRBJ1-1	-	TRBV7-3	-	CASSWRQLEAFF	TGTGCCAGCAGCTGGCGACAGCTTGAAGCTTTCTTT
TRBJ2-3	TRBD2	TRBV19	-	CASSTSWGGAPDTQYF	TGTGCCAGTAGTACCTCCTGGGGAGGGGCACCAGATACGCAGTATTTT
TRBJ2-7	-	TRBV18	-	CASSPIQDYEQYF	TGTGCCAGCTCCCCCATCCAGGACTACGAGCAGTACTTC
TRBJ1-2	TRBD1	TRBV10-3	-	CAIRRQGNYGYTF	TGTGCCATCAGACGACAGGGTAACTATGGCTACACCTTC
TRBJ2-7	TRBD2	TRBV18	-	CASSPIETGLEAYEQYF	TGTGCCAGCTCACCAATCGAAACGGGACTAGAAGCCTACGAGCAGTACTTC
TRBJ2-2	TRBD1	TRBV5-1	-	CASSATGGLAGELFF	TGCGCCAGCAGCGCGACAGGGGGCTTGGCCGGGGAGCTGTTTTTT
TRBJ1-6	TRBD1	TRBV18	many	CASSRDRVNSPLHF	TGTGCCAGCTCACGGGACAGGGTCAATTCACCCCTCCACTTT
TRBJ2-7	TRBD2	TRBV9	-	CASSVSAGEEAEQYF	TGTGCCAGCAGCGTATCGGCGGGAGAAGAGGCCGAGCAGTACTTC
TRBJ2-7	-	TRBV7-2	-	CASSPDRITYEQYF	TGTGCCAGCAGCCCGGACAGAATAACCTACGAGCAGTACTTC
TRBJ1-2	-	TRBV7-8	once	CASSLDRGSDGYTF	TGTGCCAGCAGCTTAGATCGGGGATCGGATGGCTACACCTTC
TRBJ2-1	-	TRBV20-1	-	CSASRLAHYNEQFF	TGCAGTGCTAGTAGGCTAGCGCATTACAATGAGCAGTTCTTC
TRBJ2-1	TRBD2	TRBV27	-	CASSLYGGGAYNEQFF	TGTGCCAGCAGTTTATACGGCGGGGGGGCGTACAATGAGCAGTTCTTC